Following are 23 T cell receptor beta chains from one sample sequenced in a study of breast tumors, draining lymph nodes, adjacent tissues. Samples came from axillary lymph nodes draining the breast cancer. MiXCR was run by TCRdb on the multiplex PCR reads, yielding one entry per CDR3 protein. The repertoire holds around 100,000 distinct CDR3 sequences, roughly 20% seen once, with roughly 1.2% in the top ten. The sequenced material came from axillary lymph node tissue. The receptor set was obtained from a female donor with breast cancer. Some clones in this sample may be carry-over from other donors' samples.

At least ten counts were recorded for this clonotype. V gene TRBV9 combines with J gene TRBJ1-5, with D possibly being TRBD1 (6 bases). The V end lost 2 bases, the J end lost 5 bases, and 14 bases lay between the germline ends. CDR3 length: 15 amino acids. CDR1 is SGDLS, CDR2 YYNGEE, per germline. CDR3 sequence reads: CASSVSGTLDQPQHF. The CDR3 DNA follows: TGTGCCAGCAGCGTTAGTGGGACACTCGATCAGCCCCAGCATTTT.

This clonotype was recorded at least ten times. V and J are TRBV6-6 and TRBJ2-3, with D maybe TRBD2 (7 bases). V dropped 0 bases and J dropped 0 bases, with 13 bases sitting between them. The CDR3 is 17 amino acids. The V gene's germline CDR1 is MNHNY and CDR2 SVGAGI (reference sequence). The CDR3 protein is CASSYSKGGASTDTQYF. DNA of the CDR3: TGTGCCAGCAGTTACTCGAAAGGGGGGGCTAGCACAGATACGCAGTATTTT.

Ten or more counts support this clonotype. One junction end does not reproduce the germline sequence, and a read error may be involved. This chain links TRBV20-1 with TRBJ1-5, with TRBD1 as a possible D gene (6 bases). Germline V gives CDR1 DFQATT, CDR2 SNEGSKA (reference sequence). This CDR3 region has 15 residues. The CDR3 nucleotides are TGCAGTGCTGGAGAAAAAGGGACAAGAAATCAGCCCCAGCATTTT. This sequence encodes CSAGEKGTRNQPQHF.

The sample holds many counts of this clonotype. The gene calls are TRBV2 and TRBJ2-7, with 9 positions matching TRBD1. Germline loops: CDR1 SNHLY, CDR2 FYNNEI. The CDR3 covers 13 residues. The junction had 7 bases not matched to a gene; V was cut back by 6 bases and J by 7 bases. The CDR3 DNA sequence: TGTGCCAGCAGACAGGGGGCTATGTGGGAGCAGTACTTC. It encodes CASRQGAMWEQYF.

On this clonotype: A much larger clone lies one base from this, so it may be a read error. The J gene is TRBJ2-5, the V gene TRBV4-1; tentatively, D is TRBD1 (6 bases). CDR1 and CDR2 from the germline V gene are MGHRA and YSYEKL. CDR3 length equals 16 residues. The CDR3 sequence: CASSQDGGFPQESQYF. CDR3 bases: TGCGCCAGCAGCCAAGATGGGGGCTTCCCACAAGAGAGCCAGTACTTC.

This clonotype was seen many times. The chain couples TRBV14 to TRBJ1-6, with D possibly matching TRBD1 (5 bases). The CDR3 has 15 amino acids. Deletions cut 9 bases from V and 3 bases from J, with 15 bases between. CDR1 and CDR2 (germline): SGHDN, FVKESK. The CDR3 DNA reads TGTGCCAGTAGGGGATCAGGGCGCTATAATTCACCCCTCCACTTT. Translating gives CASRGSGRYNSPLHF.

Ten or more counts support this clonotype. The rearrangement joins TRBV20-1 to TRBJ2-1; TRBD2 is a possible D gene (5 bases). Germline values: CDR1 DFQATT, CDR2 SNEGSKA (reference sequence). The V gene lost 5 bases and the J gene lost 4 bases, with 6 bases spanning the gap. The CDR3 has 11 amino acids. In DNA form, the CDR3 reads TGCAGTGCTGGACTGTACAATGAGCAGTTCTTC. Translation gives CSAGLYNEQFF.

The CDR3 loop is CASSSQYNEQFF. For the CDR3, the DNA is TGTGCCAGCAGCTCCCAATACAATGAGCAGTTCTTC. The V gene is TRBV5-8, the J gene TRBJ2-1; D is unclear. Germline V gives CDR1 SGHTS, CDR2 YDEGEE. This CDR3 contains 12 residues. The V gene lost 3 bases and the J gene lost 4 bases, with 5 bases spanning the gap.

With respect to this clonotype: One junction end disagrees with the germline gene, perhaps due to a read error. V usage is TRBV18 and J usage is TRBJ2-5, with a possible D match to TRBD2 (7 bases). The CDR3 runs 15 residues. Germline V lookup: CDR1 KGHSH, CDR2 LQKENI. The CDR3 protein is CASSPTFSQRGHVDF. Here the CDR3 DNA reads TGTGCCAGCTCACCAACGTTCTCCCAGCGGGGACACGTAGACTTC.

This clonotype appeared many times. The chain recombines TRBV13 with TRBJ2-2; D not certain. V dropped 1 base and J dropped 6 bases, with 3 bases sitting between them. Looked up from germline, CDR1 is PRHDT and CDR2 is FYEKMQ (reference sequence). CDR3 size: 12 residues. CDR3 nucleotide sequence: TGTGCCAGCAGCTTAGTTCCCGGGGAGCTGTTTTTT. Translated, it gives CASSLVPGELFF.

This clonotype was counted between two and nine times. In DNA form, the CDR3 reads TGTGCCAGCAGTCCGAACCTAGGGGGCGCGGTGAGACAGCCCCAGCATTTT. This translates into CASSPNLGGAVRQPQHF. The rearrangement joins TRBV28 to TRBJ1-5; 7 bases align to TRBD1. The CDR3 runs 17 residues. Germline CDR1 MDHEN, CDR2 SYDVKM. V was pared by 5 bases and J by 7 bases, with 17 bases of the junction left unmatched.

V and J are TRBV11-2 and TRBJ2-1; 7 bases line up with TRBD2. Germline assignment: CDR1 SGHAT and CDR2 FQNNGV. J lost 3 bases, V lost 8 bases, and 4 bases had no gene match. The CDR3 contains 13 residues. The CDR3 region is CASARGDYNEQFF. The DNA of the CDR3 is TGTGCCAGCGCCCGGGGGGACTACAATGAGCAGTTCTTC. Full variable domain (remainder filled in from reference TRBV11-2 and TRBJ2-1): EAGVAQSPRYKIIEKRQSVAFWCNPISGHATLYWYQQILGQGPKLLIQFQNNGVVDDSQLPKDRFSAERLKGVDSTLKIQPAKLEDSAVYLCASARGDYNEQFFGPGTRLTVL.

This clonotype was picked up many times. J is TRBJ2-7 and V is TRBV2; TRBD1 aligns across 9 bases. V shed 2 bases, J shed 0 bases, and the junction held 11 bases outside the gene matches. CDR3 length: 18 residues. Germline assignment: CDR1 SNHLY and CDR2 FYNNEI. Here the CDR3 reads CASSELRIGTGSSYEQYF. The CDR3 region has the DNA TGTGCCAGCAGTGAACTCCGCATCGGGACAGGGAGCTCCTACGAGCAGTACTTC.

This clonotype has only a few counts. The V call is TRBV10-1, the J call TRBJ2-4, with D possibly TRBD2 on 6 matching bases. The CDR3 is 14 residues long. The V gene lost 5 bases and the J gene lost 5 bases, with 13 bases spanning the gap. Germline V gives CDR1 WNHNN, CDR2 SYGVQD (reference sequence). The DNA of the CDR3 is TGCGCCAGCAGTCCCCGTGGGACTGAAAACATTCAGTACTTC. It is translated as CASSPRGTENIQYF.

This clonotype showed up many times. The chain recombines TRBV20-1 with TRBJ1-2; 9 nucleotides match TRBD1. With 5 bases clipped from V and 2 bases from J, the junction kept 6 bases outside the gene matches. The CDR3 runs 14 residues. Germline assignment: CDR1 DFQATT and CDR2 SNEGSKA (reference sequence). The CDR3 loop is CSASLGQGNYGYTF. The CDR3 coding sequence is TGCAGTGCTTCCCTTGGACAGGGGAACTATGGCTACACCTTC.

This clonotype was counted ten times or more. CDR3 sequence (DNA): TGCAGCGTTGAAGAAGGATCATTGGAGCAGTTCTTC. Translation: CSVEEGSLEQFF. The chain links TRBV29-1 to TRBJ2-1, with D unresolved. Germline assignment: CDR1 SQVTM and CDR2 ANQGSEA. Trimming took 0 bases from V and 10 from J, leaving 10 bases between them. CDR3 length: 12 residues.

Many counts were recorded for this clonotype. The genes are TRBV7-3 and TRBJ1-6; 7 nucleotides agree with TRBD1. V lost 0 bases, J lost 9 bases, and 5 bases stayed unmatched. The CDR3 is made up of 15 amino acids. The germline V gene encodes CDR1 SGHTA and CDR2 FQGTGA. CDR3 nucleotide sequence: TGTGCCAGCAGCTTAACGGGACAGATGATTTCACCCCTCCACTTT. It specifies CASSLTGQMISPLHF.

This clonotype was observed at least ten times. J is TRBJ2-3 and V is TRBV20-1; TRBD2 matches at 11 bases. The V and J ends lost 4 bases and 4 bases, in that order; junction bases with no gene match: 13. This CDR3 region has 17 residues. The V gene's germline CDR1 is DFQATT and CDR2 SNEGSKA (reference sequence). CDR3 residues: CSATVRDSGGAPDTQYF. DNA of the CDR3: TGCAGTGCTACAGTAAGGGATAGCGGGGGGGCCCCAGATACGCAGTATTTT.

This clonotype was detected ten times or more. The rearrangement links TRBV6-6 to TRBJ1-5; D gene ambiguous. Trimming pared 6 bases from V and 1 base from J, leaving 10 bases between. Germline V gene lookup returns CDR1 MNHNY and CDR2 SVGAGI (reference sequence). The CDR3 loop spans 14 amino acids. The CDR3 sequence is CASRRTRSNQPQHF. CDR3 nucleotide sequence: TGTGCCAGCAGGCGGACGAGGAGCAATCAGCCCCAGCATTTT.

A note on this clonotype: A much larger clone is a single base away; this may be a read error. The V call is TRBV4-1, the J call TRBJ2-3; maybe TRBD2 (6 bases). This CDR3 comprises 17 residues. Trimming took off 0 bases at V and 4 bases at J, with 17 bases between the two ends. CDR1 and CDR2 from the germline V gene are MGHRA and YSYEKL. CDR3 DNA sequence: TGCGCCAGCAGCCAAGAAGTAATCGGGCGGGGCGCAGATACGCAGTATTTT. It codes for CASSQEVIGRGADTQYF.

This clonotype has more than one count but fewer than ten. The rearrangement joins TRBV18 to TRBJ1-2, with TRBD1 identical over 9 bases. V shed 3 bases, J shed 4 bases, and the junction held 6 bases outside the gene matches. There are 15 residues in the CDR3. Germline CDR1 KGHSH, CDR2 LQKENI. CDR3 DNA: TGTGCCAGCTCACCGGGGGGACAGGGCGGCTATGGCTACACCTTC. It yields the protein CASSPGGQGGYGYTF.

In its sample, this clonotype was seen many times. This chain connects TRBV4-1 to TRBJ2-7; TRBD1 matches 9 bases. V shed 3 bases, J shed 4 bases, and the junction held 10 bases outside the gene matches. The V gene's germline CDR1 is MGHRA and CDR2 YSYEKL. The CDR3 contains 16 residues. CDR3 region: CASSQLTGGGRYEQYF. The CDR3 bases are TGCGCCAGCAGCCAGCTGACAGGGGGAGGTAGGTACGAGCAGTACTTC.

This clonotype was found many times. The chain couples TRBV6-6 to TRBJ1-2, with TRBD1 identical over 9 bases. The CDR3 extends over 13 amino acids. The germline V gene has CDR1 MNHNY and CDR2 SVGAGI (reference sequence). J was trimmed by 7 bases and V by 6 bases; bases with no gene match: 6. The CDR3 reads CASRDGTGFGYTF. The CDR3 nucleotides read TGTGCCAGCAGAGACGGGACAGGGTTTGGCTACACCTTC.